Listed below are T cell receptor beta chains from one sample, sequenced in a study of blood T cell repertoires in COVID-19. TCRdb's table, derived via immunoSEQ multiplex PCR, lists solely in-frame clones and lacks some. This table has some 260,000 clones, roughly 80% appearing once. What was sequenced was peripheral blood. These receptors were collected from a woman older than 75 with active or convalescent COVID-19. Both conserved end residues are part of each CDR3. A D gene is named only where the DNA matches it firmly. The size of a clone is reported for some rows only, either as once, few or many, or as a class for expanded clones.

V gene	J gene	D gene	clone size	CDR3 length	CDR3 DNA	CDR3 protein
TRBV18	TRBJ1-1	TRBD1	.	15	TGTGCCAGCTCACCGTTCACAGGGGAGAACACTGAAGCTTTCTTT	CASSPFTGENTEAFF
TRBV2	TRBJ2-1	TRBD2	few	16	TGTGCCAGCAGTCTGAGCGGGAACCCCACCTACAATGAGCAGTTCTTC	CASSLSGNPTYNEQFF
TRBV24-1	TRBJ1-1	TRBD1	.	14	TGTGCCACCAGTGACGGACAGGGGTTAGGTGAAGCTTTCTTT	CATSDGQGLGEAFF
TRBV6-5	TRBJ2-2	TRBD1	.	14	TGTGCCAGCAGCCGGACAGGGAACACCGGGGAGCTGTTTTTT	CASSRTGNTGELFF
TRBV27	TRBJ2-7	.	.	13	TGTGCCAGCAGTTTATCCGAGGGTCGCGAGCAGTACTTC	CASSLSEGREQYF
TRBV16	TRBJ2-2	.	.	15	TGTGCCAGCAGCCAACTAAGTCGAGGGACCGGGGAGCTGTTTTTT	CASSQLSRGTGELFF
TRBV11-3	TRBJ2-2	TRBD1	few	16	TGTGCCAGCAGCTTAGGGGGACAGGGGAACACCGGGGAGCTGTTTTTT	CASSLGGQGNTGELFF
TRBV29-1	TRBJ2-2	TRBD1	once	14	TGCAGCGCCTTGGGACAGGGAACGGCCGGGGAGCTGTTTTTT	CSALGQGTAGELFF
TRBV6-5	TRBJ1-1	TRBD1	.	15	TGTGCCAGCAGTTACTCTCGGACAGGGGGCACTGAAGCTTTCTTT	CASSYSRTGGTEAFF
TRBV18	TRBJ2-5	TRBD1	.	14	TGTGCCAGCTCAAGCCCTCCAGGGGGAGAGACCCAGTACTTC	CASSSPPGGETQYF
TRBV28	TRBJ1-2	.	.	16	TGTGCCAGCAGCACACACGGGCCGGGAGGCGTGAAGGGCTACACCTTC	CASSTHGPGGVKGYTF
TRBV28	TRBJ2-7	.	.	14	TGTGCCAGCAGTGGGACACCGGGATTATACGAGCAGTACTTC	CASSGTPGLYEQYF
TRBV9	TRBJ2-2	.	.	15	TGTGCCAGCAGCGTAGGGGCTAGCAGAAACGGGGAGCTGTTTTTT	CASSVGASRNGELFF
TRBV9	TRBJ2-1	TRBD2	.	15	TGTGCCAGCAGCGGTCTAGCGGGAGGTGGGGATGAGCAGTTCTTC	CASSGLAGGGDEQFF
TRBV13	TRBJ2-1	.	.	15	TGTGCCAGCAGCTTGGGGCGGGGATCCTACAATGAGCAGTTCTTC	CASSLGRGSYNEQFF
TRBV5-1	TRBJ2-1	.	.	18	TGCGCCAGCAGCTTGGGGGTGTTGACAGTCCGACCATACAATGAGCAGTTCTTC	CASSLGVLTVRPYNEQFF
TRBV6-1	TRBJ1-2	TRBD1	.	17	TGTGCCAGCAGTGAAAGAGGGACAGGCATGGTGAGGTATGGCTACACCTTC	CASSERGTGMVRYGYTF
TRBV5-1	TRBJ2-5	TRBD1	.	15	TGCGCCAGCAGCTTGGGGACGGACAGGGTAGAGACCCAGTACTTC	CASSLGTDRVETQYF
TRBV7-9	TRBJ2-2	.	.	14	TGTGCCAGCAGCTTATTGGGCATCACCGGGGAGCTGTTTTTT	CASSLLGITGELFF
TRBV2	TRBJ1-4	.	.	14	TGTGCCAGCAGTGAACGGGGGAGGCAGGAAAAACTGTTTTTT	CASSERGRQEKLFF
TRBV2	TRBJ1-2	TRBD1	.	15	TGTGCCAGCAGTAAAACAGGGGGCCGGCACTATGGCTACACCTTC	CASSKTGGRHYGYTF
TRBV2	TRBJ2-5	TRBD1	.	15	TGTGCCAGCAGTGAACAGACAGGGGGCTCAGAGACCCAGTACTTC	CASSEQTGGSETQYF
TRBV3-1/TRBV3-2	TRBJ1-2	TRBD1	.	12	TGTGCCAGCAGCCGGACAGGGTGGGGCTACACCTTC	CASSRTGWGYTF
TRBV3-1/TRBV3-2	TRBJ1-2	.	few	12	TGTGCCAGCAGCTCCAGGGTTTATGGCTACACCTTC	CASSSRVYGYTF
TRBV4-2	TRBJ2-1	TRBD2	.	17	TGTGCCAGCAGCCAAGATCGAGCGGGGGGGCGAGTGGATGAGCAGTTCTTC	CASSQDRAGGRVDEQFF
TRBV3-1/TRBV3-2	TRBJ2-3	TRBD1	.	16	TGTGCCAGTAGCCGAAGGGGGCGCGTCGGCACAGATACGCAGTATTTT	CASSRRGRVGTDTQYF
TRBV7-6	TRBJ1-2	TRBD1	.	11	TGTGCCAGTAAACAGGGGAATCGCTACACCTTC	CASKQGNRYTF
TRBV14	TRBJ1-2	.	.	14	TGTGCCAGCAGCCAAGATAACAGACGCTATGGCTACACCTTC	CASSQDNRRYGYTF
TRBV5-4	TRBJ2-7	.	.	14	TGTGCCAGCAGCCCCCTGGGGCGCCCCTACGAGCAGTACTTC	CASSPLGRPYEQYF
TRBV5-5	TRBJ2-5	.	many	11	TGTGCCAGCTACAGGGAAGAGACCCAGTACTTC	CASYREETQYF
TRBV12-3/TRBV12-4	TRBJ1-2	.	once	13	TGTGCCAGCAGTTTAGACGACACTTATGGCTACACCTTC	CASSLDDTYGYTF
TRBV19	TRBJ2-7	.	.	16	TGTGCCAGTAGTATTAGTAAGGGCAGGGGCATCGACGAGCAGTACTTC	CASSISKGRGIDEQYF
TRBV28	TRBJ1-2	.	.	13	TGTGCCAGCAGTCAGGGGTGGCACTATGGCTACACCTTC	CASSQGWHYGYTF
TRBV20-1	TRBJ1-2	.	.	11	TGCAGTGCAACAGATCTCTATGGCTACACCTTC	CSATDLYGYTF
TRBV2	TRBJ2-2	TRBD2	.	16	TGTGCCAGCAGGGATTCTAGCGGGAGATTCACCGGGGAGCTGTTTTTT	CASRDSSGRFTGELFF
TRBV7-2	TRBJ1-2	.	.	13	TGTGCCAGCAGAGGACAGTCTAACTATGGCTACACCTTC	CASRGQSNYGYTF